The clone carrying this TCR beta chain showed up just once. This entry is derived from a study of blood T cells in healthy people across ages. The CDR3 contains 13 residues. Germline-derived CDR1 and CDR2 are SGDLS and YYNGEE. Sample-barcoded 5' priming and a J-beta primer mix drove a second PCR of about 7 to 12 cycles. Each cDNA molecule, via a template-switch adaptor with 12 random nucleotides, was tagged. TCRdb recomputed calls from the 5' RACE reads with MiXCR, one row per CDR3 protein. The sample shows about 620,000 distinct CDR3 sequences, 20% to 25% of them seen only once. Sequencing was done on a sample of blood. The clonotype originates from a man aged 70 or older in good health. This chain connects TRBV9 to TRBJ2-5; D is unclear. TRBJ2-7 explains the end of the DNA better; the J call may be wrong. DNA for the CDR3: TGTGCCAGCAGCGTAGACACAGACTACGAGCAGTACTTC. Translated, it gives CASSVDTDYEQYF.